The 17 T cell receptor beta chains below come from one sample, sequenced in a study of cytomegalovirus exposure and HLA in healthy donors. Repertoires were generated with immunoSEQ multiplex PCR, while TCRdb's copy carries only in-frame clones and drops some. In the table there are roughly 120,000 clones, 88% of which are singletons. Sequencing input: PBMCs. These receptor sequences come from a man aged 18 to 35 in good health and CMV-seronegative.

This clone was seen a handful of times. The rearrangement uses TRBV19 and TRBJ1-2; 8 bases are a match to TRBD1. CDR3 length: 15 residues. V shed 7 bases and J 4 bases; nucleotides not matched to a gene: 11. CDR1 is LNHDA, CDR2 SQIVND, per germline (reference sequence). CDR3 sequence: CASTSGRGLLYGYTF. For the CDR3, the DNA is TGTGCCAGTACCTCCGGCAGGGGGCTTCTCTATGGCTACACCTTC.

The rearrangement uses TRBV5-6 and TRBJ1-1, with TRBD1 matching over 8 bases. After removal of 4 bases from V and 4 bases from J, the junction contained 12 bases not matched to a gene. The CDR3 sequence is 16 residues long. CDR1 is SGHDT and CDR2 is YYEEEE in the germline V gene. The DNA of the CDR3 is TGTGCCAGCAGCCACCAGCTGAGACAGGGGCCCACTGAAGCTTTCTTT. This gives the protein CASSHQLRQGPTEAFF.

The chain combines TRBV6-1 with TRBJ1-2; 8 nucleotides line up with TRBD1. J was trimmed by 4 bases and V by 0 bases; bases with no gene match: 10. The germline V gene has CDR1 MNHNS and CDR2 SASEGT. This CDR3 comprises 17 residues. The CDR3 reads CASSEADRAPHLYGYTF. DNA of the CDR3: TGTGCCAGCAGTGAAGCGGACAGGGCCCCGCACCTCTATGGCTACACCTTC.

The gene calls are TRBV19 and TRBJ2-7; TRBD1 agrees at 9 bases. V lost 5 bases and J lost 4; bases outside the gene matches: 6. The CDR3 consists of 14 residues. Germline V gene sequence: CDR1 LNHDA, CDR2 SQIVND (reference sequence). In DNA, the CDR3 is TGTGCCAGTAGTGCCGCGACAGGGGGGTACGAGCAGTACTTC. It specifies CASSAATGGYEQYF.

This clone was recorded once. CDR3 amino acids: CASSRARDFSYNEQFF. CDR3 DNA sequence: TGTGCCAGCAGTCGTGCCCGGGACTTCTCCTACAATGAGCAGTTCTTC. The rearrangement uses TRBV27 and TRBJ2-1; maybe TRBD2 (6 bases). There are 16 residues in the CDR3. Deletions cut 5 bases from V and 0 bases from J, with 14 bases between. CDR1 MNHEY and CDR2 SMNVEV come from the germline V gene (reference sequence).

The rearrangement joins TRBV28 to TRBJ1-2, with a weak D call TRBD1 (6 bases). The germline gives CDR1 MDHEN, CDR2 SYDVKM. V was trimmed by 5 bases and J by 2 bases, leaving 18 bases between them. CDR3 length: 16 residues. The CDR3 loop is CASSISGGARNYGYTF. As DNA, the CDR3 is TGTGCCAGCAGTATCTCGGGGGGGGCGCGGAACTATGGCTACACCTTC.

The CDR3 is CASQRDRIGEQYF. CDR3 in DNA: TGTGCCAGCCAGCGGGACCGGATAGGAGAGCAGTACTTC. The chain couples TRBV6-5 to TRBJ2-7; 7 bases line up with TRBD2. CDR1 is MNHEY and CDR2 is SVGAGI in the germline V gene. The CDR3 runs 13 residues. The trim removed 8 bases at V and 7 bases at J, leaving 11 bases unmatched.

J is TRBJ2-5 and V is TRBV27; 7 positions match TRBD1. In germline, CDR1 is MNHEY, CDR2 SMNVEV (reference sequence). CDR3 length equals 16 residues. J gave up 5 bases and V 5 bases, and 14 bases lay outside the gene matches. The DNA for the CDR3 is TGTGCCAGCAGTGTTAGACAGGGTCGGTGGCGGGAGACCCAGTACTTC. The encoded protein is CASSVRQGRWRETQYF.

The rearrangement joins TRBV7-6 to TRBJ2-3, with 8 bases that match TRBD2. The J segment lost 4 bases and the V segment lost 5 bases, leaving 14 bases of the junction unmatched. The V gene's germline CDR1 is SGHVS and CDR2 FNYEAQ. There are 17 residues in the CDR3. CDR3 bases: TGTGCCAGCAGCCCCAGCGTTAGCGGGGAGGTCCCAGATACGCAGTATTTT. Its translation: CASSPSVSGEVPDTQYF. The variable domain in full, with the rest retrieved from reference TRBV7-6 and TRBJ2-3, is GAGVSQSPRYKVTKRGQDVALRCDPISGHVSLYWYRQALGQGPEFLTYFNYEAQQDKSGLPNDRFSAERPEGSISTLTIQRTEQRDSAMYRCASSPSVSGEVPDTQYFGPGTRLTVL.

The genes are TRBV19 and TRBJ1-4; 7 bases map to TRBD1. V lost 7 bases and J lost 10; bases outside the gene matches: 15. Germline assignment: CDR1 LNHDA and CDR2 SQIVND (reference sequence). CDR3 length equals 15 residues. In nucleotides, the CDR3 is TGTGCCAGTATTCGAACAGGGGCTCGGGATGGAAAACTGTTTTTT. This codes for CASIRTGARDGKLFF. The full variable domain, rest sourced from reference TRBV19 and TRBJ1-4, is DGGITQSPKYLFRKEGQNVTLSCEQNLNHDAMYWYRQDPGQGLRLIYYSQIVNDFQKGDIAEGYSVSREKKESFPLTVTSAQKNPTAFYLCASIRTGARDGKLFFGSGTQLSVL.

The rearrangement joins TRBV30 to TRBJ2-2; 9 nucleotides match TRBD1. Germline V lookup: CDR1 GTSNPN, CDR2 SVGIG (reference sequence). Germline trimming cut 3 bases from V and 4 bases from J; bases unmatched to any gene: 6. The CDR3 loop spans 15 amino acids. DNA of the CDR3: TGTGCCTGGAGACCACAGGGGGCCGGCACCGGGGAGCTGTTTTTT. Translation: CAWRPQGAGTGELFF.

V gene TRBV7-2 combines with J gene TRBJ2-1; 7 nucleotides line up with TRBD2. This CDR3 contains 15 residues. Germline CDR1 reads SGHTA; CDR2 reads FQGNSA. Unmatched junction bases numbered 10, after V lost 7 bases and J lost 4 bases. DNA of the CDR3: TGTGCCAGCACTACCGGGACTACGCAATACAATGAGCAGTTCTTC. The encoded protein is CASTTGTTQYNEQFF.

The rearrangement joins TRBV6-5 to TRBJ1-2; D call uncertain. This CDR3 is 13 amino acids long. The V end was cut by 5 bases, the J end by 0 bases, with 7 bases between. Germline loops: CDR1 MNHEY, CDR2 SVGAGI. The CDR3 protein is CASSQTANYGYTF. The CDR3 DNA sequence: TGTGCCAGCAGTCAAACAGCTAACTATGGCTACACCTTC.

V usage is TRBV28 and J usage is TRBJ2-2, with 8 bases aligning to TRBD1. In germline, CDR1 is MDHEN, CDR2 SYDVKM. The V gene end was trimmed by 2 bases and the J gene end by 6 bases; junction bases not matched to a gene: 20. The length of the CDR3 is 20 residues. As DNA, the CDR3 is TGTGCCAGCAGTTTAACCACTCGCCTCAGGGGGCCTCAGGCGGCCGGGGAGCTGTTTTTT. Translated, it gives CASSLTTRLRGPQAAGELFF.

The V and J genes are TRBV4-1 and TRBJ2-7; TRBD1 agrees at 8 bases. Germline lookup yields CDR1 MGHRA and CDR2 YSYEKL. The CDR3 totals 13 residues. Germline trimming cut 1 base from V and 7 bases from J; bases unmatched to any gene: 3. For the CDR3, the DNA is TGCGCCAGCAGCCAAGGACAGGGGCGGGAGCAGTACTTC. Residues: CASSQGQGREQYF.

The J gene is TRBJ2-7, the V gene TRBV7-9, with D unclear. V was pared by 0 bases and J by 4 bases, with 7 bases between. The germline CDR1 and CDR2 sequences are SEHNR and FQNEAQ (reference sequence). The CDR3 totals 13 residues. The CDR3 sequence is CASSLAPVYEQYF. In DNA form, the CDR3 reads TGTGCCAGCAGCTTAGCCCCCGTATACGAGCAGTACTTC.

V gene TRBV7-2 combines with J gene TRBJ2-2, with 9 bases matching TRBD2. Trimming took 9 bases from V and 7 from J; bases not matched to a gene: 15. This CDR3 is built from 16 residues. Germline V gene data show CDR1 as SGHTA and CDR2 as FQGNSA. DNA for the CDR3: TGTGCCAGTGCCCTCCCTAGCGGGGTAACGAGCGGGGAGCTGTTTTTT. This gives the protein CASALPSGVTSGELFF.